The 10 T cell receptor beta chains below were found in one sample sequenced in a study of cytomegalovirus exposure and HLA in healthy donors. Primers for the PCR totalled 60 Vbeta and 13 Jbeta. The assay was immunoSEQ multiplex PCR, and TCRdb's table has in-frame clones only and misses some. Seen in this sample are 150,000 to 200,000 clones; the ten most common clones hold around 0.8%. The sequenced sample was PBMCs. The source is a young woman in good health and CMV-seropositive.

V gene TRBV7-8 combines with J gene TRBJ2-3, with 9 bases matching TRBD2. Germline-derived CDR1 and CDR2 are SGHVS and FQNEAQ. The ends lost 1 base at V and 7 bases at J; junction bases unmatched: 9. This CDR3 spans 16 amino acids. CDR3 sequence (DNA): TGTGCCAGCAGCTTAGAGCAGGCTAGCGGGACGAATACGCAGTATTTT. It codes for CASSLEQASGTNTQYF.

The genes are TRBV5-1 and TRBJ2-5; D not resolved. The assigned J gene may be wrong: the sequence end matches TRBJ2-7 better. The CDR3 has 13 amino acids. Looked up from germline, CDR1 is SGHRS and CDR2 is YFSETQ. The CDR3 DNA is TGCGCCAGCAGCGCGGCACACGGAAACGAGCAGTACTTC. Protein sequence: CASSAAHGNEQYF.

V is TRBV2 and J is TRBJ2-7; 11 bases line up with TRBD1. The CDR3 length is 13 residues. V lost 3 bases, J lost 8 bases, and 3 bases stayed unmatched. Germline V gene sequence: CDR1 SNHLY, CDR2 FYNNEI. CDR3: CASSEGTGGKQYF. CDR3 nucleotides: TGTGCCAGCAGTGAGGGGACAGGGGGGAAGCAGTACTTC.

This rearrangement joins TRBV5-1 to TRBJ2-1; the match to TRBD2 covers 11 bases. The CDR3 is 16 residues long. CDR1 and CDR2 from the germline V gene are SGHRS and YFSETQ. With 0 bases clipped from V and 4 bases from J, the junction kept 3 bases outside the gene matches. The CDR3 nucleotides read TGCGCCAGCAGCTTGGAGGGACTAGCGGAATACAATGAGCAGTTCTTC. Translation gives CASSLEGLAEYNEQFF.

Remarks on this clone: Other DNA sequences from this sample encode an identical CDR3 as well. This chain joins TRBV30 and TRBJ1-1; D not resolved. The CDR3 totals 13 residues. The germline V gene has CDR1 GTSNPN and CDR2 SVGIG (reference sequence). The V end lost 0 bases, the J end lost 6 bases, and 11 bases lay between the germline ends. This chain's CDR3 is CAWSVQHGSEAFF. The CDR3 nucleotides read TGTGCCTGGAGTGTACAGCACGGCTCTGAAGCTTTCTTT.

The chain employs TRBV13 and TRBJ1-2; TRBD1 matches at 7 bases. Germline V lookup: CDR1 PRHDT, CDR2 FYEKMQ (reference sequence). The length of the CDR3 is 15 residues. V shed 1 base and J 7 bases; nucleotides not matched to a gene: 9. This CDR3 is CASSLVSLGGGGYTF. The CDR3 region has the DNA TGTGCCAGCAGCTTAGTATCATTAGGGGGCGGTGGCTACACCTTC.

The chain carries TRBV9 and TRBJ2-3; TRBD2 might be the D (6 bases). The V end lost 3 bases, the J end lost 1 base, and 15 bases lay between the germline ends. Germline V gene sequence: CDR1 SGDLS, CDR2 YYNGEE. This CDR3 contains 16 residues. Here the CDR3 reads CASSGSPRRGTDTQYF. As DNA, the CDR3 is TGTGCCAGCAGCGGAAGCCCTAGGAGGGGCACAGATACGCAGTATTTT. Together with reference TRBV9 and TRBJ2-3, the CDR3 gives the full variable domain: DSGVTQTPKHLITATGQRVTLRCSPRSGDLSVYWYQQSLDQGLQFLIQYYNGEERAKGNILERFSAQQFPDLHSELNLSSLELGDSALYFCASSGSPRRGTDTQYFGPGTRLTVL.

The chain has TRBV19 and TRBJ1-5; 7 bases match TRBD1. Germline assignment: CDR1 LNHDA and CDR2 SQIVND (reference sequence). The CDR3 length is 17 residues. J was trimmed by 3 bases and V by 3 bases; bases with no gene match: 11. The chain's CDR3 is CASSIPPGQSFNQPQHF. The CDR3 DNA sequence: TGTGCCAGTAGTATCCCTCCGGGACAGAGTTTCAATCAGCCCCAGCATTTT.

The chain joins TRBV19 to TRBJ1-2, with TRBD1 identical over 8 bases. Germline V gene lookup returns CDR1 LNHDA and CDR2 SQIVND (reference sequence). The V and J ends lost 8 bases and 0 bases, in that order; junction bases with no gene match: 5. This CDR3 has 14 residues. In nucleotides, the CDR3 is TGTGCCAGTGGACAGGGCTTGTCTAACTATGGCTACACCTTC. It translates to CASGQGLSNYGYTF.

The rearrangement links TRBV18 to TRBJ1-1, with D uncertain. This CDR3 contains 15 residues. Germline CDR1 and CDR2: KGHSH and LQKENI. V lost 3 bases, J lost 5 bases, and 16 bases lay in between. The CDR3 loop is CASSPLTPGETEAFF. The CDR3 DNA reads as TGTGCCAGCTCACCGTTGACACCCGGCGAAACTGAAGCTTTCTTT.